This record covers a single T cell receptor (beta chain). What this receptor recognizes is not known. No quality values exist for individual bases; no much larger clone is one base distant. These data come from a study of draining lymph node invasion in breast cancer (TCRdb year 2020). About the full investigation: Histology and cytokeratin immunohistochemistry were used to diagnose nodal metastasis, and EpCAM/CD45 flow cytometry was used to confirm the diagnosis. In a separate targeted assay, bulk TCR-beta CDR3 sequencing compared sorted memory regulatory T cells and memory conventional CD4 T cells across breast cancer tissues. From each patient, matched non-invaded and tumor-invaded tumor-draining lymph nodes and the primary tumor were collected, and both Treg and Tconv subsets were profiled. Lymph nodes from about five patients were covered by the separate targeted TCR sequencing, and for three of those patients the primary tumors were sequenced as well. Study-wide conclusions, independent of this receptor: The tumor top-100 clone tracking analysis was possible in only a couple of patients. Per tissue, roughly 12-22% of Treg TCRs were found to be shared with Tconvs, and this sharing was interpreted as suggesting peripheral Treg induction. In the targeted TCR-seq data, Tregs appeared more clonally expanded than Tconvs in all tissues, and both subsets were less diverse in tumor than lymph nodes. Shared TCRs between Treg and Tconv subsets were considered suggestive but not proof of common clonal origin. Some of the top 100 tumor clones were detected in invaded and non-invaded nodes, suggesting recirculation between tumor and draining nodes. Data could not resolve whether Treg conversion occurred in a given organ or whether converted Tregs recirculated between nodes and tumor.

The library relied on bulk RNA-seq. The instrument given in TCRdb is Illumina HiSeq 2500. The original methods were these. In the separate targeted TCR-seq dataset, CDR3 sequences were extracted from raw reads and quantified using MiXCR version 2.1.5 with default parameters. The separate targeted TCR-seq dataset defined each TCR-beta clone by its combination of V gene, J gene and CDR3 sequence. In the separate targeted TCR-seq dataset, clones with fewer than three counts were removed, then only the 90% most strongly expressed clones per sample were retained. In the separate targeted TCR-seq dataset, Treg-Tconv overlap was computed as shared clones divided by total Treg clones per tissue, times 100. TCRdb itself trimmed the public reads at Q25 with fastp, ran MiXCR and retained productive beta chains. Rows with one shared CDR3 protein collapse into an entry with the most common genes and DNA. V and J calls and clone size were set by TCRdb, not the authors. This sample holds 2,500 to 3,000 distinct CDR3 sequences; about three quarters were observed only once. Roughly 9.7% of the sample rests with the top ten.

For memory conventional CD4 T cells, the sort was based on CD4+ CD45RA- CD25- cells. Tumor-draining lymph nodes were classified as non-invaded or invaded according to absence or presence of metastatic tumor cells. T cells were pre-enriched with a Miltenyi Pan T Cell isolation kit before staining and sorting. Immunohistochemistry for estrogen receptor, progesterone receptor, HER2 and Ki-67 was used to characterize the primary tumors. Fresh surgical tissue was processed within a few hours after surgery by cutting into small fragments. The tissue fragments were enzymatically digested with Liberase TL plus DNase for about 21 minutes and then passed through a 40-micrometer strainer. After DAPI live/dead staining, sorting was performed on a BD FACS Aria II with 98-99% purity. Sorted cells were lysed in TCL buffer, and RNA was purified using a Norgen Single Cell RNA purification kit that included DNase treatment.

Sequenced sample: sorted memory CD4+ effector T cells from a lymph node. In light of the paper, this sample's cell subset or site label describes: CD45RA-negative sorted CD4+ T cells (memory Tconv or effector/memory Treg). This clonotype originated in a female donor with luminal breast cancer.

The DNA reads as follows: TGCGCCAGCAGCTTGGAGTCCCCACCCCGAAGGAACACCGGGGAGCTGTTTTTT. Protein translation: CASSLESPPRRNTGELFF. The chain uses TRBV5-1 and TRBJ2-2; no D gene can be assigned with confidence. Trimming at the junction amounts to 0 bases on V and 1 base on J, and the germline ends lie 16 bases apart. The CDR3, cysteine through phenylalanine, is 18 amino acids long. The entry retains the CDR3 DNA only, 54 bases that are in frame from base 1. CDR1 is given as SGHRS and CDR2 as YFSETQ, both from the germline V gene.